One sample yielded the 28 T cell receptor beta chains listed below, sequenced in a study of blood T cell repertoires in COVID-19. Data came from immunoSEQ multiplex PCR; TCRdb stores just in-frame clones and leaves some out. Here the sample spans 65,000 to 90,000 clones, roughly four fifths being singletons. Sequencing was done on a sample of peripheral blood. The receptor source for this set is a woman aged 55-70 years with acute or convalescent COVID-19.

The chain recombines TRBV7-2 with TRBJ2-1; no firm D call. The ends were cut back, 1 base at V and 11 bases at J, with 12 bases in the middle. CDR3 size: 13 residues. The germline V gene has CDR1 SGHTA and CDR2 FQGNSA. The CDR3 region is CASSLGIVAQQFF. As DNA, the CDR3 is TGTGCCAGCAGCTTAGGAATCGTAGCCCAGCAGTTCTTC.

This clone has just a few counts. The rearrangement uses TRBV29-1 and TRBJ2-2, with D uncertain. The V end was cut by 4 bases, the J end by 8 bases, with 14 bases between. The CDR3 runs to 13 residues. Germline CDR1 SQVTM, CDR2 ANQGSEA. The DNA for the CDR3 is TGCAGCGTTGCGTTAAATCAGATTGGGGAGCTGTTTTTT. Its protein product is CSVALNQIGELFF.

The CDR3 loop is CASSLALSSGTTGELFF. The CDR3 DNA is TGTGCCAGCAGCTTGGCCCTTTCTAGCGGGACCACCGGGGAGCTGTTTTTT. The gene calls are TRBV5-6 and TRBJ2-2; 9 nucleotides match TRBD2. The CDR3 totals 17 residues. The V and J ends lost 0 bases and 4 bases, in that order; junction bases with no gene match: 7. From germline, CDR1 is SGHDT and CDR2 YYEEEE.

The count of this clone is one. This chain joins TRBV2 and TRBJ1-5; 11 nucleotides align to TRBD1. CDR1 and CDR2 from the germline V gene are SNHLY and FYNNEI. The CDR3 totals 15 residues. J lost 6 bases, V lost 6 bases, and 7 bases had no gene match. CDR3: CASSGQGAGSQPQHF. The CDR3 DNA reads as TGTGCCAGCAGCGGACAGGGGGCAGGGAGTCAGCCCCAGCATTTT.

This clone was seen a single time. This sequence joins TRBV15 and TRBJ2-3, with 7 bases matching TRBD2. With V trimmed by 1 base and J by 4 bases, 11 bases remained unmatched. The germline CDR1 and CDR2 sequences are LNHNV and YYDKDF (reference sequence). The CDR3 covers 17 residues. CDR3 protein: CATSRAYPGGGADTQYF. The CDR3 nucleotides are TGTGCCACCAGCAGAGCTTACCCGGGGGGTGGGGCAGATACGCAGTATTTT.

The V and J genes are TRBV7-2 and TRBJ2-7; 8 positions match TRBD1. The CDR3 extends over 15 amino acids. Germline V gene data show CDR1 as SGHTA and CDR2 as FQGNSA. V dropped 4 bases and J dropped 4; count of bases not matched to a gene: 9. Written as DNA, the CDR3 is TGTGCCAGCAGCTCGGGGCGACAGGGGACTTACGAGCAGTACTTC. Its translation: CASSSGRQGTYEQYF.

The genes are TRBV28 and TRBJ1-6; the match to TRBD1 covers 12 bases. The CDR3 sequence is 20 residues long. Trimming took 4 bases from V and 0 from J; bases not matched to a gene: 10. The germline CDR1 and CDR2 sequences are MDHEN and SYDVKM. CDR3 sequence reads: CASSSLGQGAGSSYNSPLHF. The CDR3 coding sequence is TGTGCCAGCAGTTCCTTGGGACAGGGGGCCGGGAGCTCCTATAATTCACCCCTCCACTTT.

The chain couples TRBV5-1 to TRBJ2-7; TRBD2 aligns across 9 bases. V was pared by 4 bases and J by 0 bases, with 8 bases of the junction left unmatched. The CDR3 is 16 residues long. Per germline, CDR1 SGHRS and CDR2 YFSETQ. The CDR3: CASSEIGLANSYEQYF. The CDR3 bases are TGCGCCAGCAGCGAGATCGGACTAGCGAACTCCTACGAGCAGTACTTC.

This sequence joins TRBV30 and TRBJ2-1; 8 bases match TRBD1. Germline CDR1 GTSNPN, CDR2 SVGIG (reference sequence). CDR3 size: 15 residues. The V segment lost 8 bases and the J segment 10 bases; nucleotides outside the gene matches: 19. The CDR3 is CAGKPLRDRLGEQFF. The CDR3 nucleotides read TGTGCCGGAAAGCCCCTCCGGGACAGGCTAGGCGAGCAGTTCTTC.

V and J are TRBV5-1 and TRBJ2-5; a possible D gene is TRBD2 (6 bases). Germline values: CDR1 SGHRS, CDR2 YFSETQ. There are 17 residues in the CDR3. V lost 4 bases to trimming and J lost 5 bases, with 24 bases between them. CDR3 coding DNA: TGCGCCAGCAGCCCACTGAGCGGAGGGGATACGAGGGAGACCCAGTACTTC. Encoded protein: CASSPLSGGDTRETQYF.

CDR3 residues: CASSFTGQNTEAFF. The CDR3 nucleotides are TGCGCCAGCAGCTTCACGGGACAGAACACTGAAGCTTTCTTT. The V and J genes are TRBV5-1 and TRBJ1-1; a weak D match, TRBD1 (6 bases). The V gene's germline CDR1 is SGHRS and CDR2 YFSETQ. This CDR3 has 14 amino acids. V was trimmed by 2 bases and J by 1 base, leaving 9 bases between them.

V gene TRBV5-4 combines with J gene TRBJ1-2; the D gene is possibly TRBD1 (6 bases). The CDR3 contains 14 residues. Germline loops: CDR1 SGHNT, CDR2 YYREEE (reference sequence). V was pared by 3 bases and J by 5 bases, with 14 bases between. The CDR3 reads CASSSGGSPYGYTF. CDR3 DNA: TGTGCCAGCAGCTCGGGGGGCTCCCCATATGGCTACACCTTC.

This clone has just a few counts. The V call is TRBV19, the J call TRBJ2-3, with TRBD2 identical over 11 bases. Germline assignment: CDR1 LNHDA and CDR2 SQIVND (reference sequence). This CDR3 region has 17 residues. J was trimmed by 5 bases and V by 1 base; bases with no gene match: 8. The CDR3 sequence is CASSIVGSGRAQDTQYF. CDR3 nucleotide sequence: TGTGCCAGTAGTATAGTTGGTAGCGGGAGGGCCCAAGATACGCAGTATTTT.

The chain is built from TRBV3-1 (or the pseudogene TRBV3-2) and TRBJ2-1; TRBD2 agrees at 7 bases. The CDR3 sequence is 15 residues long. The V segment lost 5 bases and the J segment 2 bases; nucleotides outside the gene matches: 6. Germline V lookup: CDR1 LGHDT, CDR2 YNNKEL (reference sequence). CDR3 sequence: CASSFRLAAYNEQFF. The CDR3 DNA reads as TGTGCCAGCAGCTTCCGACTAGCAGCCTACAATGAGCAGTTCTTC.

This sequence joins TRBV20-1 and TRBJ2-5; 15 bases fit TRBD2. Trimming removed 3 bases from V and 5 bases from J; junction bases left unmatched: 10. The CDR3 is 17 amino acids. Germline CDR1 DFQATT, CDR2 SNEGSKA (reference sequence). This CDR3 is CSASDSRTSGGVETQYF. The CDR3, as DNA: TGCAGTGCTAGTGATTCCCGGACTAGCGGGGGGGTTGAGACCCAGTACTTC.

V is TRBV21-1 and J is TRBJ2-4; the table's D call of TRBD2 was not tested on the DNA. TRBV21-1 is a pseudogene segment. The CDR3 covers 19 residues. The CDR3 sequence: CASSTPADFPRRAKNIQYF. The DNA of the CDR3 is TGTGCCAGCAGCACACCGGCGGACTTCCCTCGTCGTGCCAAAAACATTCAGTACTTC.

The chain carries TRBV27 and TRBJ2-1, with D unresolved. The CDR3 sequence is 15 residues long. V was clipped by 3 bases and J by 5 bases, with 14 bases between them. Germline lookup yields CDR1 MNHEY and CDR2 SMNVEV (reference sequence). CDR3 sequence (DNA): TGTGCCAGCAGTTTTGGAATAGCTTTAGACAATGAGCAGTTCTTC. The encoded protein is CASSFGIALDNEQFF.

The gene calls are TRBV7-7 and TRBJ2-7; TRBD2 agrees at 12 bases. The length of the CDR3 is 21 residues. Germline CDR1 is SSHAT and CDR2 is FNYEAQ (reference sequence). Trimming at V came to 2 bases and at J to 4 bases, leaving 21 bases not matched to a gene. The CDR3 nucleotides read TGTGCCAGCAGCTTAAGGGCCCTAGCGGGAGGGCCTCATCCAATAGATTACGAGCAGTACTTC. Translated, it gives CASSLRALAGGPHPIDYEQYF. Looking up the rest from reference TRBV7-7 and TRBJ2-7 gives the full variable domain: GAGVSQSPRYKVTKRGQDVTLRCDPISSHATLYWYQQALGQGPEFLTYFNYEAQPDKSGLPSDRFSAERPEGSISTLTIQRTEQRDSAMYRCASSLRALAGGPHPIDYEQYFGPGTRLTVT.

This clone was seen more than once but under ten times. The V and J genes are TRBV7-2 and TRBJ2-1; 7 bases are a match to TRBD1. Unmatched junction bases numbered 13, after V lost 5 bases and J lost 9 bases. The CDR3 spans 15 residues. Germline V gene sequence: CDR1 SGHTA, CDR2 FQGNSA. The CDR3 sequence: CASSPRQGWTTEQFF. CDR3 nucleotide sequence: TGTGCCAGCAGCCCGCGACAGGGATGGACCACTGAGCAGTTCTTC.

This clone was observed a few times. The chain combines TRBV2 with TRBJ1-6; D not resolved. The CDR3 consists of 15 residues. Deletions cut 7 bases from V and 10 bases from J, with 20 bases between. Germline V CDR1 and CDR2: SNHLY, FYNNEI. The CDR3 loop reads CASIWEPAALSPLHF. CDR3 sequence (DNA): TGTGCCAGCATATGGGAGCCAGCGGCCCTCTCACCCCTCCACTTT.

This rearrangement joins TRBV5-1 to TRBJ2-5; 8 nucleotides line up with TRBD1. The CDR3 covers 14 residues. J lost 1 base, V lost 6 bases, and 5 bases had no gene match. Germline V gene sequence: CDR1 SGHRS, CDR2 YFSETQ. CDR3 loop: CASNRGRVQETQYF. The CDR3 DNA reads TGCGCCAGCAACAGGGGGAGAGTCCAAGAGACCCAGTACTTC.

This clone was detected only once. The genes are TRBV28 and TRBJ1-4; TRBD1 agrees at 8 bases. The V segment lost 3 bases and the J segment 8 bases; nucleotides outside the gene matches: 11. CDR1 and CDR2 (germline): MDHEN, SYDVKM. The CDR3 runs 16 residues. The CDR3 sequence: CASSFQSGGAGEKLFF. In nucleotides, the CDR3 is TGTGCCAGCAGTTTCCAATCAGGGGGCGCGGGGGAAAAACTGTTTTTT.

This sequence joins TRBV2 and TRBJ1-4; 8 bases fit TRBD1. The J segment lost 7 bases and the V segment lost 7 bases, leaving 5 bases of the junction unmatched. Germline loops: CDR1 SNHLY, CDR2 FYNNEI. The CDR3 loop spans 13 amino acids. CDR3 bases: TGTGCCAGCAAGACAGGGGCTGTTGAAAAACTGTTTTTT. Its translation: CASKTGAVEKLFF.

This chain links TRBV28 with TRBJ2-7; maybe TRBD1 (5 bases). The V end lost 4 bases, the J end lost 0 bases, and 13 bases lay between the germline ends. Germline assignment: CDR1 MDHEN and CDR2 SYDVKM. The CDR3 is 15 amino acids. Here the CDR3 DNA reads TGTGCCAGCAGTTCCCGACAGCGTCTCTCCTACGAGCAGTACTTC. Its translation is CASSSRQRLSYEQYF.

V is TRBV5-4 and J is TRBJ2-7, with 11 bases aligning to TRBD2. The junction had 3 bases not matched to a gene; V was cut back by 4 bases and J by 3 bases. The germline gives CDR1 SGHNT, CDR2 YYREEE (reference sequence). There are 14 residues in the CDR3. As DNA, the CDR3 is TGTGCCAGCAGCAGCGGGACTAGCGGCTACGAGCAGTACTTC. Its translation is CASSSGTSGYEQYF.

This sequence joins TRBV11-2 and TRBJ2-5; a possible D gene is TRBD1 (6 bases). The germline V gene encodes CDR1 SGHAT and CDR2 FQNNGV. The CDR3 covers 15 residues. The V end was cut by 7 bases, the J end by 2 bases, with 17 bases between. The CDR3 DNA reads TGTGCCAGCACACTGGGGGCCCGGCGGCAAGAGACCCAGTACTTC. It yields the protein CASTLGARRQETQYF.

The CDR3 region is CASSIYGRAYEQYF. CDR3 sequence (DNA): TGTGCCAGTAGTATCTATGGGAGGGCCTACGAGCAGTACTTC. The chain couples TRBV19 to TRBJ2-7, with 7 bases that match TRBD2. CDR1 LNHDA and CDR2 SQIVND come from the germline V gene (reference sequence). V dropped 3 bases and J dropped 2; count of bases not matched to a gene: 4. This CDR3 contains 14 residues.

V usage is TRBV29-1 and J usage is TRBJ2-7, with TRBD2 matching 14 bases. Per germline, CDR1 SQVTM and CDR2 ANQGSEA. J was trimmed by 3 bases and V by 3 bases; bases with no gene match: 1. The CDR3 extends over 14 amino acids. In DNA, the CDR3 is TGCAGCGTTGAGGGACTAGCGGGAGTCTACGAGCAGTACTTC. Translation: CSVEGLAGVYEQYF.